The 19 T cell receptor beta chains presented below share a single source sample, sequenced in a study of CD8 T cells in ankylosing spondylitis (dated by TCRdb to about 2017). Library prep was done by 5' RACE. The listed sequencing device is Illumina HiSeq 2500. Clones were called with MiXCR by TCRdb after fastp trimmed the public reads at Q25, and only in-frame beta chains were retained. CDR3 protein duplicates are merged, each entry listing the most common genes and DNA. The sample data list 250,000 to 300,000 distinct CDR3 sequences, and around 20% of these were observed just once. The ten largest clones take up about 8.2% of the sample. Sequenced: blood, either unsorted or a sorted T cell fraction (not recorded which). The receptors were sampled from a male donor with ankylosing spondylitis or in good health (not recorded which).

This clonotype showed up many times. V usage is TRBV12-3 or TRBV12-4 and J usage is TRBJ1-5; D not certain. The CDR3 extends over 14 amino acids. Trimming stripped 5 bases from V and 4 bases from J, with 12 bases between. The CDR3 reads CASSKGRWNQPQHF. The CDR3 coding sequence is TGTGCCAGCAGTAAAGGGCGGTGGAATCAGCCCCAGCATTTT.

This clonotype was picked up many times. The chain uses TRBV6-5 and TRBJ2-5; the D gene is possibly TRBD1 (5 bases). The germline CDR1 and CDR2 sequences are MNHEY and SVGAGI. This CDR3 spans 14 amino acids. V dropped 5 bases and J dropped 5 bases, with 15 bases sitting between them. The CDR3 DNA sequence: TGTGCCAGCAGTAACCCAGACAAGGGGGAGACCCAGTACTTC. Its translation: CASSNPDKGETQYF.

This chain joins TRBV9 and TRBJ1-4, with D hard to call. The CDR3 has 14 residues. V was cut by 4 bases and J by 0 bases, with 7 bases left in between. Germline V gene lookup returns CDR1 SGDLS and CDR2 YYNGEE. CDR3 DNA: TGTGCCAGCAGCCCCGGGGCAACTAATGAAAAACTGTTTTTT. Amino acid sequence: CASSPGATNEKLFF.

This chain links TRBV7-2 with TRBJ1-2; 8 bases match TRBD1. The germline V gene has CDR1 SGHTA and CDR2 FQGNSA. The CDR3 is 16 amino acids. After removal of 5 bases from V and 4 bases from J, the junction contained 12 bases not matched to a gene. CDR3 nucleotide sequence: TGTGCCAGCAGCCTCCATTCAGGGGGCCAAGGCTATGGCTACACCTTC. Translation gives CASSLHSGGQGYGYTF.

There are a few counts of this clonotype. The V and J genes are TRBV20-1 and TRBJ2-7; 13 bases match TRBD2. This CDR3 is built from 14 residues. After removal of 6 bases from V and 0 bases from J, the junction contained 2 bases not matched to a gene. The germline V gene encodes CDR1 DFQATT and CDR2 SNEGSKA (reference sequence). CDR3 in amino acids: CSARTSGSSYEQYV. In DNA form, the CDR3 reads TGCAGTGCCAGGACTAGCGGGAGCTCCTACGAGCAGTACGTC.

This chain uses TRBV28 with TRBJ2-1; 10 nucleotides line up with TRBD2. V lost 6 bases, J lost 5 bases, and 7 bases stayed unmatched. The CDR3 is 15 amino acids. Per germline, CDR1 MDHEN and CDR2 SYDVKM. In DNA, the CDR3 is TGTGCCAGCAGCTACAAAAGCGGGAGGGACAATGAGCAGTTCTTC. It codes for CASSYKSGRDNEQFF.

The table lists this clonotype with a few counts. This chain links TRBV25-1 with TRBJ1-5; no definite D call. This CDR3 is 13 amino acids long. Germline V gene data show CDR1 as MGHDK and CDR2 as SYGVNS. Trimming removed 4 bases from V and 1 base from J, with 5 bases in between. The CDR3: CASSGSSNQPQHF. Here the CDR3 DNA reads TGTGCCAGCAGTGGCAGCAGCAATCAGCCCCAGCATTTT.

This clonotype was detected only a few times. This rearrangement joins TRBV5-1 to TRBJ2-3; 9 bases fit TRBD1. Germline assignment: CDR1 SGHRS and CDR2 YFSETQ. This CDR3 spans 16 amino acids. V shed 2 bases and J 4 bases; nucleotides not matched to a gene: 8. CDR3: CASSLLPGQGADTQYF. CDR3 coding DNA: TGCGCCAGCAGCTTATTACCGGGACAGGGTGCAGATACGCAGTATTTT.

The J gene is TRBJ1-1, the V gene TRBV28, with a tentative D call TRBD1 (5 bases). The CDR3 sequence is 13 residues long. Germline assignment: CDR1 MDHEN and CDR2 SYDVKM. Trimming took 3 bases from V and 4 from J, leaving 9 bases between them. This CDR3 reads CASSFQGTTEAFF. CDR3 DNA: TGTGCCAGCAGTTTTCAGGGTACCACTGAAGCTTTCTTT.

This clonotype was observed a handful of times. The chain couples TRBV5-1 to TRBJ1-5; tentative D call: TRBD1 (5 bases). Germline assignment: CDR1 SGHRS and CDR2 YFSETQ. This CDR3 spans 13 amino acids. Trimming took off 2 bases at V and 7 bases at J, with 10 bases between the two ends. DNA of the CDR3: TGCGCCAGCAGCTTAGGGACTGAACAGCCCCAGCATTTT. Translating it yields CASSLGTEQPQHF.

This rearrangement joins TRBV11-2 to TRBJ2-3, with a tentative D call TRBD1 (6 bases). V lost 2 bases to trimming and J lost 11 bases, with 11 bases between them. CDR1 is SGHAT and CDR2 is FQNNGV in the germline V gene. This CDR3 has 12 amino acids. The CDR3 bases are TGTGCCAGCAGCTTATCAGGGGTGGGGCAGTATTTT. Translation: CASSLSGVGQYF.

This clonotype is a singleton in its sample. The chain joins TRBV5-6 to TRBJ2-4; TRBD2 might be the D (6 bases). Trimming removed 4 bases from V and 0 bases from J, with 8 bases in between. This CDR3 region has 14 residues. Germline CDR1 SGHDT, CDR2 YYEEEE. DNA of the CDR3: TGTGCCAGCAGCAAAGCGGGAGCCAAAAACATTCAGTACTTC. It specifies CASSKAGAKNIQYF.

The CDR3 sequence: CASSPSTFGEQYV. CDR3 nucleotides: TGTGCCAGCTCACCGAGCACATTTGGCGAGCAGTACGTC. The rearrangement uses TRBV18 and TRBJ2-7; D not resolved. Trimming cost V 3 bases and J 6 bases, with 12 bases left between them. Per the germline V gene, CDR1 is KGHSH and CDR2 is LQKENI. This CDR3 has 13 amino acids.

CDR3 bases: TGCGCCACCCCCCTGGTGGGGGGGGACGAGCAGTACGTC. It is translated as CATPLVGGDEQYV. The chain employs TRBV5-1 and TRBJ2-7; TRBD2 matches 7 bases. With V trimmed by 9 bases and J by 5 bases, 11 bases remained unmatched. This CDR3 is built from 13 residues. Looked up from germline, CDR1 is SGHRS and CDR2 is YFSETQ.

In this sample, this clonotype turned up a few times. This rearrangement joins TRBV6-1 to TRBJ1-2; possibly TRBD1 for D (6 bases). The CDR3 has 15 residues. Germline V gene data show CDR1 as MNHNS and CDR2 as SASEGT. V lost 1 base, J lost 6 bases, and 15 bases lay in between. CDR3 bases: TGTGCCAGCAGTGAAGGGGACACCCCTTGGAATGGCTACACCTTC. Translated, it gives CASSEGDTPWNGYTF.

This clonotype was detected only a few times. This sequence joins TRBV12-3 or TRBV12-4 and TRBJ2-5; 7 nucleotides match TRBD1. The V and J ends lost 6 bases and 9 bases, in that order; junction bases with no gene match: 7. The CDR3 spans 12 residues. The CDR3 nucleotides are TGTGCCAGCAGCGACAGGGCGGAGTCCCAGTACTTC. Residues: CASSDRAESQYF.

In this sample, this clonotype turned up many times. The chain employs TRBV12-3 or TRBV12-4 and TRBJ2-7, with TRBD2 identical over 12 bases. The length of the CDR3 is 15 residues. V was clipped by 5 bases and J by 2 bases; unmatched bases: 4. CDR3 bases: TGTGCCAGCAGTCCGGGACTAGCGGGCGCCTACGAGCAGTACGTC. Translation gives CASSPGLAGAYEQYV.

The rearrangement links TRBV5-5 to TRBJ1-2, with 7 bases that match TRBD1. CDR3 length: 15 residues. CDR1 is SGHKS, CDR2 YYEKEE, per germline (reference sequence). J gave up 6 bases and V 1 base, and 9 bases lay outside the gene matches. The chain's CDR3 is CASSLIGQASDGYTF. The CDR3 DNA reads as TGTGCCAGCAGCTTGATCGGACAGGCGTCTGATGGCTACACCTTC.

This clonotype was seen a handful of times. The genes are TRBV5-5 and TRBJ2-1; TRBD1 aligns across 7 bases. Per germline, CDR1 SGHKS and CDR2 YYEKEE (reference sequence). CDR3 length: 16 amino acids. Trimming at V came to 0 bases and at J to 2 bases, leaving 5 bases not matched to a gene. The CDR3 loop is CASSLDRQGAYNEQFF. The CDR3 DNA follows: TGTGCCAGCAGCTTGGATCGGCAGGGGGCCTACAATGAGCAGTTCTTC.